A selection of T cell receptor beta chains follows, all from one sample in a study of T cell responses to AZD1222 COVID-19 vaccine. Assay used: immunoSEQ multiplex PCR; TCRdb lists only in-frame clones, some missing. The sample includes approximately 180,000 clones, around 92% seen only once; the top ten take more than 9%. This specimen was peripheral blood, taken on day 0 of AZD1222 vaccination. These TCRs come from an adult in good health. CDR3s include the opening cysteine and the closing phenylalanine or tryptophan. A D gene is named only where the DNA matches it firmly. The size field is filled for only some rows; it gives once, few, many or a size class.

TRBV7-2,.,.,TRBJ1-1,CASSLPGVYTEAFF,TGTGCCAGCAGCTTACCAGGGGTCTACACTGAAGCTTTCTTT
TRBV7-9,.,.,TRBJ1-2,CASSLGGYGYTF,TGTGCCAGCAGCTTGGGAGGCTATGGCTACACCTTC
TRBV10-3,.,.,TRBJ1-1,CAISERNTEAFF,TGTGCCATCAGTGAACGGAACACTGAAGCTTTCTTT
TRBV11-3,.,.,TRBJ2-7,CASSLGPLGEQYF,TGTGCCAGCAGCTTAGGTCCCCTTGGCGAGCAGTACTTC
TRBV27,.,once,TRBJ1-6,CASSSKGDNFSHNSPLHF,TGTGCCAGCAGTTCGAAGGGTGACAATTTTTCACATAATTCACCCCTCCACTTT
TRBV2,.,.,TRBJ1-1,CASRWAPRTTEAFF,TGTGCCAGCCGGTGGGCCCCGCGAACCACTGAAGCTTTCTTT
TRBV5-1,.,.,TRBJ1-2,CASSTRGVTGYTF,TGCGCCAGCAGCACCCGGGGGGTGACCGGCTACACCTTC
TRBV29-1,.,.,TRBJ1-3,CSVERDSSSSGNTIYF,TGCAGCGTTGAAAGGGACTCGTCCTCCTCTGGAAACACCATATATTTT
TRBV27,.,.,TRBJ1-3,CASYSGNTIYF,TGTGCCAGCTACTCTGGAAACACCATATATTTT
TRBV19,.,.,TRBJ1-4,CASSKWTSTNEKLFF,TGTGCCAGTAGCAAATGGACCTCCACCAATGAAAAACTGTTTTTT
TRBV7-9,.,.,TRBJ1-1,CASSPVGTEAFF,TGTGCCAGCAGCCCCGTGGGAACTGAAGCTTTCTTT
TRBV7-9,TRBD1,.,TRBJ1-1,CASSPNPGQGSAEAFF,TGTGCCAGCAGCCCGAATCCGGGACAGGGGTCGGCTGAAGCTTTCTTT
TRBV14,.,.,TRBJ2-7,CASNRDTSYEQYF,TGTGCCAGCAACCGGGACACCTCCTACGAGCAGTACTTC
TRBV28,.,.,TRBJ1-2,CASNGANYGYTF,TGTGCCAGCAATGGGGCTAACTATGGCTACACCTTC